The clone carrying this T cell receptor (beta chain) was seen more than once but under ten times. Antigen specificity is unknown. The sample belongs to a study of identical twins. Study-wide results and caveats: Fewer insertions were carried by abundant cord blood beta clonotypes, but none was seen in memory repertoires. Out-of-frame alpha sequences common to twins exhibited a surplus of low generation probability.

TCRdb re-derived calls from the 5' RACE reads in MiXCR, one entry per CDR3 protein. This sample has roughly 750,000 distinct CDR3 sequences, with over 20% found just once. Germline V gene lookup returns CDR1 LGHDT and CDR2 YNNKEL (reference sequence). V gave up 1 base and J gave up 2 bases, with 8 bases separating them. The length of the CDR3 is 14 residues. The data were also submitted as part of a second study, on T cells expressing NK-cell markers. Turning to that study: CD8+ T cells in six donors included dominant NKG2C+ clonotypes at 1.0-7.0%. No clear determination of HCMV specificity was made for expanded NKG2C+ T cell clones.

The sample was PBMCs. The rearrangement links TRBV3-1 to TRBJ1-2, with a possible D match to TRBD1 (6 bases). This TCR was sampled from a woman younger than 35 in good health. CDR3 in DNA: TGTGCCAGCAGCCAAGCCGACAGGAACTATGGCTACACCTTC. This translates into CASSQADRNYGYTF.